Many counts were recorded for the clone carrying this TCR beta chain. Priming of first-strand cDNA relied on TRAV- and TRBV-specific primers (covering alpha and beta chains). With a V-primer adapter and a constant-region primer, TCRs were amplified for roughly 18 PCR cycles. TCRdb processed the reads anew with MiXCR; each CDR3 protein has one entry. The sample lists 64,000 or so distinct CDR3 sequences; roughly 29% were seen once. The CDR3 contains 14 residues. Trimming took 8 bases from V and 7 from J, leaving 17 bases between them. The data belong to a study of low-dose radiotherapy and immunotherapy resistance in tumors. Turning to the study itself: The schedule for Cohort 2 used 1 Gy per fraction every two weeks, which added up to 13 Gy over 26 weeks.

Documented time point: before trial treatment. This chain joins TRBV12-3 or TRBV12-4 and TRBJ2-2; D may be TRBD1 (5 bases). The sample was PBMCs, taken before treatment. The sequence came from a male donor with rectosigmoid adenocarcinoma. CDR3 region: CASGQGAVGGELFF. DNA of the CDR3: TGTGCCAGCGGACAAGGGGCGGTTGGCGGGGAGCTGTTTTTT.